This T cell receptor (beta chain) was captured by sequencing in a study of cytomegalovirus exposure and HLA in healthy donors. Regarding the study as a whole: Cytomegalovirus status, reportedly, was diagnosed with high specificity and sensitivity by the classifier. Equally common other TCR beta chains were less clonally expanded than HLA-associated ones, a later analysis found.

Details on this clone: The antigen is not known.

The PCR contained 60 Vbeta and 13 Jbeta primers. The assay was immunoSEQ multiplex PCR, and TCRdb's table has in-frame clones only and misses some. The sample records under 200,000 clones, roughly 73% being singletons. This TCR was recovered from a male donor in good health and CMV-seronegative. The sequencing input was PBMCs.

CDR3 sequence: CASSEGVGEQFF. Here the CDR3 DNA reads TGTGCCAGCAGTGAAGGAGTGGGTGAGCAGTTCTTC. The chain has TRBV6-4 and TRBJ2-1; no firm D call. CDR3 length equals 12 residues. Germline V gene sequence: CDR1 MRHNA, CDR2 SNTAGT. V was pared by 3 bases and J by 9 bases, with 9 bases between.